These 28 T cell receptor beta chains were sequenced from one sample in a study of metastatic and nonmetastatic thyroid tumors. Every patient was untreated before thyroid surgery. TCRdb reprocessed the PCR reads using MiXCR. The sample carries around 44,000 clones, 25% to 30% recorded once. Sequenced input: blood. The receptor set was obtained from a male donor with papillary thyroid cancer or a benign thyroid nodule (not recorded which). Some clones in this sample may be carry-over from other donors' samples.

This clone has a count of ten or more. The V gene is TRBV6-4, the J gene TRBJ2-5, with 9 bases aligning to TRBD1. This CDR3 is built from 17 residues. Unmatched junction bases numbered 15, after V lost 6 bases and J lost 4 bases. Germline V gene sequence: CDR1 MRHNA, CDR2 SNTAGT. The CDR3 DNA reads as TGTGCCAGCAGGGACATTTCACGGGACAGGGAGAGAGAGACCCAGTACTTC. As protein: CASRDISRDRERETQYF.

The chain carries TRBV4-2 and TRBJ2-2; 7 nucleotides match TRBD1. The CDR3 runs 18 residues. J was trimmed by 4 bases and V by 3 bases; bases with no gene match: 14. Germline CDR1 reads LGHNA; CDR2 reads YNFKEQ. The CDR3 DNA reads TGTGCCAGCAGCCATTATATTGGACAGGCCTCGAGCACCGGGGAGCTGTTTTTT. As protein: CASSHYIGQASSTGELFF.

This clone was found many times. This rearrangement joins TRBV28 to TRBJ1-2; D gene ambiguous. Germline V gives CDR1 MDHEN, CDR2 SYDVKM. V lost 4 bases and J lost 4, with 4 bases in between. The CDR3 length is 11 residues. The CDR3 is CASSSRYGYTF. CDR3 in DNA: TGTGCCAGCAGTTCGCGCTATGGCTACACCTTC.

In its sample, this clone was seen a few times. This chain joins TRBV25-1 and TRBJ1-2; D possibly corresponds to TRBD1 (5 bases). V gave up 4 bases and J gave up 4 bases, with 10 bases separating them. Germline V gene data show CDR1 as MGHDK and CDR2 as SYGVNS. This CDR3 contains 13 residues. CDR3 loop: CASSGGQGYGYTF. CDR3 coding DNA: TGTGCCAGCAGTGGTGGGCAGGGCTATGGCTACACCTTC.

V gene TRBV11-2 combines with J gene TRBJ2-1; D may be TRBD2 (6 bases). Germline V gene data show CDR1 as SGHAT and CDR2 as FQNNGV. This CDR3 has 14 residues. Trimming took 1 base from V and 4 from J, leaving 8 bases between them. CDR3 in DNA: TGTGCCAGCAGCTTAGCGGGACTTTACAATGAGCAGTTCTTC. It encodes CASSLAGLYNEQFF. The whole variable domain, filled in from reference TRBV11-2 and TRBJ2-1, reads EAGVAQSPRYKIIEKRQSVAFWCNPISGHATLYWYQQILGQGPKLLIQFQNNGVVDDSQLPKDRFSAERLKGVDSTLKIQPAKLEDSAVYLCASSLAGLYNEQFFGPGTRLTVL.

With respect to this clone: At one boundary the junction diverges from the germline segment, which might be a read error. This chain joins TRBV6-1 and TRBJ2-3; perhaps TRBD2 as D (5 bases). CDR3 length: 15 residues. Germline V gene lookup returns CDR1 MNHNS and CDR2 SASEGT. This CDR3 is CASRLRIKLTDPQYF. The CDR3 DNA reads as TGTGCAAGCAGACTACGGATAAAGCTCACAGATCCGCAGTATTTT.

This clone came up many times. V and J are TRBV7-3 and TRBJ2-3; 12 bases fit TRBD2. CDR3 length equals 16 residues. The germline V gene has CDR1 SGHTA and CDR2 FQGTGA. Germline trimming cut 5 bases from V and 2 bases from J; bases unmatched to any gene: 5. The CDR3 sequence: CASSLLAGGTTDTQYF. The DNA for the CDR3 is TGTGCCAGCAGCCTACTAGCGGGGGGCACCACAGATACGCAGTATTTT. The full variable domain, with the rest looked up from reference TRBV7-3 and TRBJ2-3, is GAGVSQTPSNKVTEKGKYVELRCDPISGHTALYWYRQSLGQGPEFLIYFQGTGAADDSGLPNDRFFAVRPEGSVSTLKIQRTERGDSAVYLCASSLLAGGTTDTQYFGPGTRLTVL.

This clone showed up just a few times. This chain connects TRBV27 to TRBJ2-6, with TRBD1 matching over 8 bases. The CDR3 runs to 15 residues. From germline, CDR1 is MNHEY and CDR2 SMNVEV (reference sequence). V lost 7 bases, J lost 1 base, and 3 bases stayed unmatched. The CDR3 DNA reads TGTGCCAGCACTCACAGGGGGTCTGGGGCCAACGTCCTGACTTTC. Amino acids: CASTHRGSGANVLTF.

The genes are TRBV28 and TRBJ2-7; 9 nucleotides line up with TRBD2. The CDR3 has 15 amino acids. The V and J ends lost 10 bases and 0 bases, in that order; junction bases with no gene match: 10. Per the germline V gene, CDR1 is MDHEN and CDR2 is SYDVKM. The CDR3 DNA follows: TGTGCCATCTCGGGGAGCGGGGGGTTCTCCTACGAGCAGTACTTC. It is translated as CAISGSGGFSYEQYF.

The chain employs TRBV9 and TRBJ1-6; 11 bases fit TRBD1. The CDR3 has 15 amino acids. Germline-derived CDR1 and CDR2 are SGDLS and YYNGEE. Trimming removed 3 bases from V and 7 bases from J; junction bases left unmatched: 3. In DNA form, the CDR3 reads TGTGCCAGCAGCGCCGGACAGGGGGCAAATTCACCCCTCCACTTT. Translated: CASSAGQGANSPLHF.

This clone turned up a few times. This may be a read error: a much more frequent sequence differs by one nucleotide. The chain links TRBV9 to TRBJ2-4, with 9 bases identical to TRBD1. This CDR3 is 14 amino acids long. V trimming: 4 bases; J trimming: 9 bases; junction bases outside the gene matches: 8. Germline V gene data show CDR1 as SGDLS and CDR2 as YYNGEE. The CDR3 DNA sequence: TGTGCCAGCAGCACCCAAGCGGGACAGGGCATTCAGTACTTC. Protein: CASSTQAGQGIQYF. The complete variable domain, with remaining parts taken from reference TRBV9 and TRBJ2-4, reads DSGVTQTPKHLITATGQRVTLRCSPRSGDLSVYWYQQSLDQGLQFLIQYYNGEERAKGNILERFSAQQFPDLHSELNLSSLELGDSALYFCASSTQAGQGIQYFGAGTRLSVL.

This chain uses TRBV4-1 with TRBJ2-3; D uncertain. CDR1 and CDR2 from the germline V gene are MGHRA and YSYEKL. Trimming pared 6 bases from V and 6 bases from J, leaving 13 bases between. The CDR3 is 13 amino acids. Written as DNA, the CDR3 is TGCGCCAGCAGTTCCGTCGCCCGGGATACGCAGTATTTT. Translating it yields CASSSVARDTQYF.

The chain recombines TRBV4-1 with TRBJ1-5; maybe TRBD1 (5 bases). The CDR3 length is 13 residues. V was shortened by 1 base and J by 9 bases, with 10 bases between the two germline ends. Germline CDR1 reads MGHRA; CDR2 reads YSYEKL. In nucleotides, the CDR3 is TGCGCCAGCAGCCAAGGCACCGGGGGGCCCCAGCATTTT. Its translation is CASSQGTGGPQHF.

The chain has TRBV12-5 and TRBJ1-5, with unresolved D. This CDR3 has 14 residues. V lost 0 bases to trimming and J lost 7 bases, with 10 bases between them. Germline CDR1 is LGHNT and CDR2 is FRNRAP. CDR3 DNA: TGTGCTAGTGGTTTGGTTTATCTGGACCAGCCCCAGCATTTT. It translates to CASGLVYLDQPQHF.

This chain connects TRBV9 to TRBJ2-7; a possible D gene is TRBD2 (5 bases). Germline assignment: CDR1 SGDLS and CDR2 YYNGEE. V shed 1 base and J shed 2 bases, with 16 bases lying between them. This CDR3 is built from 16 residues. CDR3 bases: TGTGCCAGCAGCGTAAACCAGGACTTCCGACCCTACGAGCAGTACTTC. Encoded protein: CASSVNQDFRPYEQYF.

The V and J genes are TRBV5-1 and TRBJ1-1; D unresolved. Germline CDR1 reads SGHRS; CDR2 reads YFSETQ. Trimming left V 7 bases short and J 3 bases short, with 13 bases between. This CDR3 has 13 amino acids. Here the CDR3 DNA reads TGCGCCAGCGGTCAGCGATGGGACACTGAAGCTTTCTTT. Amino acids: CASGQRWDTEAFF.

This chain uses TRBV20-1 with TRBJ1-1; tentatively, D is TRBD1 (6 bases). CDR1 and CDR2 (germline): DFQATT, SNEGSKA (reference sequence). The germline V and J ends were trimmed by 3 bases and 0 bases, with 11 bases remaining between them. The CDR3 sequence is 14 residues long. CDR3 nucleotide sequence: TGCAGTGCTAGTCGGGGGGCCGTGAACACTGAAGCTTTCTTT. Translation: CSASRGAVNTEAFF.

The chain combines TRBV20-1 with TRBJ1-5, with no clear D. With 8 bases removed from V and 1 base from J, the gap between germline ends came to 18 bases. Germline V gene lookup returns CDR1 DFQATT and CDR2 SNEGSKA (reference sequence). This CDR3 is built from 15 residues. Here the CDR3 reads CSMTQDLRSNQPQHF. CDR3 DNA sequence: TGCAGTATGACCCAGGATTTAAGGAGCAATCAGCCCCAGCATTTT.

The rearrangement joins TRBV6-6 to TRBJ2-1; 8 bases agree with TRBD2. J gave up 2 bases and V 2 bases, and 8 bases lay outside the gene matches. The CDR3 length is 17 residues. The germline gives CDR1 MNHNY, CDR2 SVGAGI (reference sequence). In nucleotides, the CDR3 is TGTGCCAGCAGTTACGACCTACCAGCGGGAGCCTACAATGAGCAGTTCTTC. Its protein product is CASSYDLPAGAYNEQFF.

The chain joins TRBV12-5 to TRBJ2-7; D is ambiguous. V was shortened by 1 base and J by 6 bases, with 10 bases between the two germline ends. This CDR3 spans 13 amino acids. CDR1 and CDR2 (germline): LGHNT, FRNRAP. CDR3 nucleotides: TGTGCTAGTGGTTTGGCCATTACAGCCGAGCAGTACTTC. Translated: CASGLAITAEQYF.

By share of the sample, this clone is medium-sized. The V and J genes are TRBV15 and TRBJ2-7, with D perhaps TRBD1 (6 bases). The CDR3 spans 13 residues. Germline CDR1 LNHNV, CDR2 YYDKDF (reference sequence). The ends were cut back, 5 bases at V and 5 bases at J, with 13 bases in the middle. The CDR3 loop is CATSRQVRDEQYF. In nucleotides, the CDR3 is TGTGCCACCAGCCGACAGGTTCGGGACGAGCAGTACTTC.

This clone was recorded at least ten times. The J gene is TRBJ2-1, the V gene TRBV15; no definite D call. Germline CDR1 and CDR2: LNHNV and YYDKDF (reference sequence). The length of the CDR3 is 12 residues. Trimming took off 1 base at V and 8 bases at J, with 6 bases between the two ends. This CDR3 is CATSRGLYEQFF. The CDR3, as DNA: TGTGCCACCAGCAGAGGACTTTATGAGCAGTTCTTC.

This clone was counted many times. V usage is TRBV6-1 and J usage is TRBJ1-5; 11 bases fit TRBD1. The germline V gene encodes CDR1 MNHNS and CDR2 SASEGT. This CDR3 contains 16 residues. V gave up 1 base and J gave up 6 bases; unmatched junction bases: 5. The CDR3 protein is CASSEDMGQGGQPQHF. The CDR3 nucleotides read TGTGCCAGCAGTGAAGATATGGGACAGGGGGGTCAGCCCCAGCATTTT.

This clone was observed many times. The chain joins TRBV6-4 to TRBJ2-5, with D perhaps assigned TRBD1 or TRBD2 (6 bases each). The CDR3 loop spans 16 amino acids. The germline CDR1 and CDR2 sequences are MRHNA and SNTAGT. V lost 4 bases to trimming and J lost 5 bases, with 20 bases between them. The CDR3 nucleotides are TGTGCCAGCAGTGCGTTTTCCTCCGGGGGCCAGGAGACCCAGTACTTC. It encodes CASSAFSSGGQETQYF.

Worth noting for this clone: One end of the junction is discordant with germline, which a read error may explain. This rearrangement joins TRBV5-4 to TRBJ2-6; the match to TRBD2 covers 7 bases. Germline values: CDR1 SGHNT, CDR2 YYREEE (reference sequence). This CDR3 is built from 17 residues. The DNA for the CDR3 is TGTGCCAGCAGCTCGACCTCAGCGGGGTCCGGGGCCAACTTCCTGACTTTC. Its protein product is CASSSTSAGSGANFLTF. The variable domain in full, with the rest retrieved from reference TRBV5-4 and TRBJ2-6, is ETGVTQSPTHLIKTRGQQVTLRCSSQSGHNTVSWYQQALGQGPQFIFQYYREEENGRGNFPPRFSGLQFPNYSSELNVNALELDDSALYLCASSSTSAGSGANFLTFGAGSRLTVL.

This clone was observed at least ten times. The V gene is TRBV12-3 or TRBV12-4, the J gene TRBJ2-5, with unresolved D. The CDR3 runs 12 residues. V lost 6 bases and J lost 4, with 9 bases in between. The CDR3: CASSLARETQYF. The CDR3 DNA follows: TGTGCCAGCAGCCTTGCCAGAGAGACCCAGTACTTC.

This clone was detected ten times or more. The rearrangement links TRBV7-9 to TRBJ1-1; D unresolved. In germline, CDR1 is SEHNR, CDR2 FQNEAQ (reference sequence). The CDR3 has 12 residues. V gave up 5 bases and J gave up 3 bases, with 7 bases separating them. The CDR3 reads CASSLLYTEAFF. The CDR3 nucleotides read TGTGCCAGCAGCCTCCTCTACACTGAAGCTTTCTTT.

By share, this clone ranks as medium-sized. V usage is TRBV20-1 and J usage is TRBJ1-1, with 9 nucleotides matching TRBD1. This CDR3 has 18 amino acids. Trimming at V came to 0 bases and at J to 4 bases, leaving 15 bases not matched to a gene. Germline CDR1 and CDR2: DFQATT and SNEGSKA (reference sequence). CDR3 nucleotides: TGCAGTGCTAGAGATCTTATACAGGGGGCAGATTTGACCACTGAAGCTTTCTTT. This encodes CSARDLIQGADLTTEAFF.